These T cell receptor beta chains were read from a single sample in a study of a mutant IDH1 vaccine in newly diagnosed glioma. The data were produced by immunoSEQ multiplex PCR, yet TCRdb's version contains in-frame clones alone and is incomplete. The sample gives about 36,000 clones, just under 95% of which show up once; 18% is in the top ten. This sample comprised PBMCs, obtained from a glioma patient treated with radiotherapy, temozolomide or both. All receptors derive from a man between 18 and 35 years old with glioma. CDR3s include the opening cysteine and the closing phenylalanine or tryptophan. The order of the fields is D gene, V gene, clone size, J gene, CDR3 protein, CDR3 DNA. The D gene is left open where the match is weak. Some rows mark clone size as missing; the rest say once, few, many or name a class of expanded clone.

-	TRBV7-9	-	TRBJ1-1	CASSLAKKGRTFANTEAFF	TGTGCCAGCAGCTTAGCTAAAAAGGGACGTACTTTTGCGAACACTGAAGCTTTCTTT
TRBD1	TRBV7-9	-	TRBJ1-2	CASSLGGGQGGGYTF	TGTGCCAGCAGCTTAGGAGGGGGACAGGGAGGTGGCTACACCTTC
-	TRBV18	-	TRBJ2-5	CASSPPGVRVETQYF	TGTGCCAGCTCACCACCCGGGGTAAGGGTGGAGACCCAGTACTTC
-	TRBV19	few	TRBJ1-5	CASSIRDQPQHF	TGTGCCAGTAGTATCAGAGATCAGCCCCAGCATTTT
-	TRBV5-1	-	TRBJ1-5	CASSFQGGDQPQHF	TGCGCCAGCAGCTTCCAGGGAGGGGATCAGCCCCAGCATTTT
-	TRBV19	-	TRBJ2-1	CASSITGDPEAAPYNEQFF	TGTGCCAGTAGTATCACAGGAGACCCGGAGGCCGCCCCCTACAATGAGCAGTTCTTC
-	TRBV28	-	TRBJ2-7	CASSSPGQGGYEQYF	TGTGCCAGCAGTTCGCCGGGGCAGGGTGGGTACGAGCAGTACTTC
-	TRBV25-1	-	TRBJ2-2	CASSLAAGELFF	TGTGCCAGCAGTCTGGCGGCCGGGGAGCTGTTTTTT
-	TRBV30	once	TRBJ1-5	CAWSVQGQPQHF	TGTGCCTGGAGTGTACAGGGTCAGCCCCAGCATTTT
-	TRBV5-5	once	TRBJ1-1	CASSSHGLTEAFF	TGTGCCAGCAGCTCTCATGGGCTCACTGAAGCTTTCTTT
-	TRBV6-1	-	TRBJ1-5	CASSQKQGSPGPQHF	TGTGCCAGCAGTCAAAAACAGGGATCTCCCGGGCCCCAGCATTTT
TRBD2	TRBV27	-	TRBJ2-7	CASSPGLAYKQYF	TGTGCCAGCAGTCCTGGACTAGCTTACAAGCAGTACTTC
TRBD1	TRBV6-1	-	TRBJ1-6	CASSVKFSKGQINSPLHF	TGTGCCAGCAGTGTAAAATTCTCAAAGGGACAGATTAATTCACCCCTCCACTTT
-	TRBV6-5	-	TRBJ1-6	CASSYGYQGNSPLHF	TGTGCCAGCAGTTACGGATACCAGGGTAATTCACCCCTCCACTTT
-	TRBV2	-	TRBJ1-1	CASQRTVGTGEAFF	TGTGCCAGCCAACGGACAGTTGGAACGGGGGAAGCTTTCTTT
-	TRBV6-6	-	TRBJ1-1	CASSYSLANSPAFF	TGTGCCAGCAGTTACTCCCTGGCTAATAGCCCAGCTTTCTTT